This TCR beta chain was obtained from a study of blood T cell repertoires in COVID-19. Background on the study: COVID-19 samples from acute and convalescent phases originated in the United States, Italy and Spain.

The V and J ends lost 5 bases and 3 bases respectively, with 14 bases between them. Germline V CDR1 and CDR2: MNHEY, SVGAGI. The CDR3 totals 15 residues. Original processing notes: Amplification with reference gene primers provided the estimates of nucleated cell counts. Assay: immunoSEQ multiplex PCR; the TCRdb copy retains only in-frame clones and omits some. V and J calls and clone size are copied from that table; D and trimming were computed from the DNA. Of around 78,000 clones in the sample, 75% to 90% were seen once. Participants were aged about 18 to 90 years, lived in around 25 US areas, and enrolled virtually. Which cohort a participant joined came from the clinical history participants gave.

This TCR was recovered from a woman aged 50 to 60 with acute COVID-19. The chain uses TRBV6-5 and TRBJ2-1, with D perhaps TRBD2 (7 bases). Sequences were obtained from PBMCs or T cells enriched from blood (not recorded which). The CDR3 sequence is CASSPRGGDYNEQFF. The CDR3 DNA is TGTGCCAGCAGTCCGAGGGGGGGGGACTACAATGAGCAGTTCTTC.